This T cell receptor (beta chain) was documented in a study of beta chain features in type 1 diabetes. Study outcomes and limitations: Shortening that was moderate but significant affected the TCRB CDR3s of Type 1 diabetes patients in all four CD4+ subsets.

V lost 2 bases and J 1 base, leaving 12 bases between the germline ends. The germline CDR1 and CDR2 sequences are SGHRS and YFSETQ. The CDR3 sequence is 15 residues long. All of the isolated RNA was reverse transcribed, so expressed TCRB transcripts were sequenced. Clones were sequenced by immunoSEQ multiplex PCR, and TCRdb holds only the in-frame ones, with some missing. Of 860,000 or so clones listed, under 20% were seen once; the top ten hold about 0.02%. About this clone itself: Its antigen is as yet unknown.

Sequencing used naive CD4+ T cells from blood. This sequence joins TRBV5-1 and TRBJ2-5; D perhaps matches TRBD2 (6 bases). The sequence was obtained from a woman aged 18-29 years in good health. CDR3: CASSFSRGFQETQYF. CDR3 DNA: TGCGCCAGCAGCTTCTCTCGGGGGTTCCAAGAGACCCAGTACTTC.